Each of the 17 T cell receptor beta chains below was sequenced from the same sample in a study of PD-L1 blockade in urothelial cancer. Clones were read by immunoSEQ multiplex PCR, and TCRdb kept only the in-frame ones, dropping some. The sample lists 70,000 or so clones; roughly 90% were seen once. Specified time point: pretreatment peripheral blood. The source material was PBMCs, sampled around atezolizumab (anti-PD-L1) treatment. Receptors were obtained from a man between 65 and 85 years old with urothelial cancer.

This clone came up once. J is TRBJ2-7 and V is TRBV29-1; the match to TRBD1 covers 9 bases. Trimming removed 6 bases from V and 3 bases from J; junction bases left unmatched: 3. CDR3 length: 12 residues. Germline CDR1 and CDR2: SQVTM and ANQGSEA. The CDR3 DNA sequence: TGCAGCGTCGGACAGGGGAGCTACGAGCAGTACTTC. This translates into CSVGQGSYEQYF.

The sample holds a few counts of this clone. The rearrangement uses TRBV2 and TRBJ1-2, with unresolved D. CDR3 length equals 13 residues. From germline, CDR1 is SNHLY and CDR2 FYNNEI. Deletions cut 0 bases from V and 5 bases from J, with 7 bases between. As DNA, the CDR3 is TGTGCCAGCAGTGAAGCGCAGACTTATGGCTACACCTTC. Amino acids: CASSEAQTYGYTF.

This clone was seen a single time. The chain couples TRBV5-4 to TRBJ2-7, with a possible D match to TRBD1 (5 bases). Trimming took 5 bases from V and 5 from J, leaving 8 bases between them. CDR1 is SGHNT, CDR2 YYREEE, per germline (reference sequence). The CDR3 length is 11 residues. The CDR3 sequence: CASSSGHEQYF. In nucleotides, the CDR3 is TGTGCCAGCAGTTCAGGGCACGAGCAGTACTTC.

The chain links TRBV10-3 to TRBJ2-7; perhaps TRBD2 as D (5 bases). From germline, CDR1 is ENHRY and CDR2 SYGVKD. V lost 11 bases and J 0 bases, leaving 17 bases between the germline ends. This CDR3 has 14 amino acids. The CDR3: CAAVSGTSSYEQYF. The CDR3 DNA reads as TGTGCCGCCGTTTCGGGCACTAGCTCCTACGAGCAGTACTTC.

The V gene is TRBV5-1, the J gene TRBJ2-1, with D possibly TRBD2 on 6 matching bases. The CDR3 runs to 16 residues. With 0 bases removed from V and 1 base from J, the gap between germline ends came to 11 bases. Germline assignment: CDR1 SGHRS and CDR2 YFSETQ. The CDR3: CASSLGLAPSYNEQFF. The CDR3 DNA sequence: TGCGCCAGCAGCTTGGGGCTAGCGCCTTCCTACAATGAGCAGTTCTTC.

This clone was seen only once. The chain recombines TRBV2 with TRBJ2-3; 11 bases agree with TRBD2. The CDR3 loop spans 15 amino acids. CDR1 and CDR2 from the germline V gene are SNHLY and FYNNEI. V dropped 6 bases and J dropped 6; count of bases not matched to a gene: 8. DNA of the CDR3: TGTGCCAGCAGCGAGCTAGCGGGAGGAGGTGATACGCAGTATTTT. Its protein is CASSELAGGGDTQYF.

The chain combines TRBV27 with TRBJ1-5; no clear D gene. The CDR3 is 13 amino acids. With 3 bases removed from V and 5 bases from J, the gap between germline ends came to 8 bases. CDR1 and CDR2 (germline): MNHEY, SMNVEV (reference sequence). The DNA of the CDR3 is TGTGCCAGCAGTTTTAGAGGCCATCAGCCCCAGCATTTT. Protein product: CASSFRGHQPQHF.

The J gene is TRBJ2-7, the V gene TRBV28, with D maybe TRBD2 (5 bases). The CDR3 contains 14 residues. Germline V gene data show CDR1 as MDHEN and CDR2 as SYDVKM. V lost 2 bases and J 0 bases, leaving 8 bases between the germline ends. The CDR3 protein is CASSLRGHSYEQYF. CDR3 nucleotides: TGTGCCAGCAGTTTACGCGGGCACTCCTACGAGCAGTACTTC.

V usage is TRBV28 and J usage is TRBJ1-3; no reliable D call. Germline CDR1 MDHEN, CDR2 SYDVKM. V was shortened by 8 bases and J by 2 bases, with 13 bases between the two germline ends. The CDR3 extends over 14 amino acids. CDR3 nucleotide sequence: TGTGCCAGCCGTGCGGGGAGAACTGGAAACACCATATATTTT. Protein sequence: CASRAGRTGNTIYF.

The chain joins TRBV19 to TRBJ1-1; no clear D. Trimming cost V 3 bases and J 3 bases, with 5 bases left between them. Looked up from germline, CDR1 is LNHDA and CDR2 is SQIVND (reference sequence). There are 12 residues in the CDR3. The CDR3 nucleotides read TGTGCCAGTAGTATTCCCGACACTGAAGCTTTCTTT. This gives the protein CASSIPDTEAFF.

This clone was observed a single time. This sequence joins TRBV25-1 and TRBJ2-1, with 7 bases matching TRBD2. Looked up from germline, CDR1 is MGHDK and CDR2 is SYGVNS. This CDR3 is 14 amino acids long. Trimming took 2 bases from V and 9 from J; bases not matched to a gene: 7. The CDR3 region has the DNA TGTGCCAGCAGTGAACTAGCGGTTTGGGGTGAGCAGTTCTTC. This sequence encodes CASSELAVWGEQFF. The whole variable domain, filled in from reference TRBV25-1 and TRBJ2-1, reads EADIYQTPRYLVIGTGKKITLECSQTMGHDKMYWYQQDPGMELHLIHYSYGVNSTEKGDLSSESTVSRIRTEHFPLTLESARPSHTSQYLCASSELAVWGEQFFGPGTRLTVL.

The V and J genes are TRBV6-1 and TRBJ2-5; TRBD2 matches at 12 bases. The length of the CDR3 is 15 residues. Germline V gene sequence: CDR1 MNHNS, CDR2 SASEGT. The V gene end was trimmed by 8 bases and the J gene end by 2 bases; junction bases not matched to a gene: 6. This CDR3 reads CASGWTSGVQETQYF. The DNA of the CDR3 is TGTGCCAGCGGATGGACTAGCGGGGTTCAAGAGACCCAGTACTTC.

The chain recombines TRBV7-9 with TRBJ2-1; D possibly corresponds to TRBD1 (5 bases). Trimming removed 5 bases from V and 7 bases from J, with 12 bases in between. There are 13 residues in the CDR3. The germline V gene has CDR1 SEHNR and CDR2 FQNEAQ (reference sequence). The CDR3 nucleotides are TGTGCCAGCAGCCTTGACAGTTGGAATGAGCAGTTCTTC. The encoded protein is CASSLDSWNEQFF.

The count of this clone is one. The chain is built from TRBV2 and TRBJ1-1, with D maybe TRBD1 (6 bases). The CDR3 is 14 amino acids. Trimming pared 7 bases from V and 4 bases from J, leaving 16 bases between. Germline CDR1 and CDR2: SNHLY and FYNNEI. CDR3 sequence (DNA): TGTGCCAGCATGGTCGGGGGGCTTGGCACTGAAGCTTTCTTT. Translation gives CASMVGGLGTEAFF.

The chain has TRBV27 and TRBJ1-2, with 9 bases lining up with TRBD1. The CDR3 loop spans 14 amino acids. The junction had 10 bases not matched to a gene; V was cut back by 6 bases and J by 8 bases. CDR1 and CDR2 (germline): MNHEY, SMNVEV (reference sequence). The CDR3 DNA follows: TGTGCCAGCAGCAGAACAGGGGGCGCGGAAGGCTACACCTTC. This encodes CASSRTGGAEGYTF.

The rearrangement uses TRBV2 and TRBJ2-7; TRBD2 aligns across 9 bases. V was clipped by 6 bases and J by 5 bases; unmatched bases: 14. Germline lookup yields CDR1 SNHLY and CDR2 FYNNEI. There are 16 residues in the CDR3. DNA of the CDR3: TGTGCCAGCAGCGAGGGCGTAGCGGGAGAGTTTCACGAGCAGTACTTC. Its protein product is CASSEGVAGEFHEQYF.

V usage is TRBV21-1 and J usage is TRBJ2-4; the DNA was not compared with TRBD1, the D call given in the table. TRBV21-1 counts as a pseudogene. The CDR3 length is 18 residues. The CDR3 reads CASSITWDSILAKNIQYF. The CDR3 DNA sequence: TGTGCCAGCAGCATAACCTGGGACAGCATCCTAGCCAAAAACATTCAGTACTTC.